This T cell receptor (beta chain) was profiled in a study of vaccination effects on CD4 cells after COVID-19. With regard to this clone: As yet, its antigen is unknown.

Libraries were prepared by immunoSEQ multiplex PCR; TCRdb keeps only in-frame clonotypes and omits some of them. Among roughly 55,000 clones listed, roughly 78% were seen once. With the ViraFEST assay, the study expanded antigen-specific CD4+ T cells using viral peptide pools, then sequenced them. Subsequent to a culture period of about ten days, CD4+ T cells were isolated. All study participants received two doses of BNT162b2 or mRNA-1273 vaccine. Cultures received IL-2 medium that replaced half the medium on days 3 and 7. CDR3 size: 15 residues. With 4 bases clipped from V and 0 bases from J, the junction kept 2 bases outside the gene matches. Germline V gene lookup returns CDR1 LNHDA and CDR2 SQIVND (reference sequence).

The specimen comprised CD4+ T cells from PBMCs cultured with HCoV-OC43 spike peptides, sampled after COVID-19 vaccination. Described subset: HCoV-OC43 spike overlapping peptide pool stimulation. The sequence was collected from a human donor who received a COVID-19 vaccine. V gene TRBV19 combines with J gene TRBJ2-2; 7 nucleotides line up with TRBD1. CDR3 sequence: CASSTGTANTGELFF. CDR3 coding DNA: TGTGCCAGTAGTACTGGGACAGCGAACACCGGGGAGCTGTTTTTT.